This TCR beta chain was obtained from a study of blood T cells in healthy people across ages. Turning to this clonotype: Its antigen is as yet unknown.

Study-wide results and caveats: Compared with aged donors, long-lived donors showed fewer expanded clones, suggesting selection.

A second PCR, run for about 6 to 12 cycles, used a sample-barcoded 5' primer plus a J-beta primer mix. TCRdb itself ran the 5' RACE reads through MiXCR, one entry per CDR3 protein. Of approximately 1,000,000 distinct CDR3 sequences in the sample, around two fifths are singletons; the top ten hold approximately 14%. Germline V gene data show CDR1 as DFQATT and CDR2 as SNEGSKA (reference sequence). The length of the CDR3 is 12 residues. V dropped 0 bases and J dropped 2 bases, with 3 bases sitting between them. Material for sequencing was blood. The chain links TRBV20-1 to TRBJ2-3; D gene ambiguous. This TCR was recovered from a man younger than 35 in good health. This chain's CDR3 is CSARDDTDTQYF. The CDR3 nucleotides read TGCAGTGCTAGAGATGACACAGATACGCAGTATTTT.